The 14 T cell receptor beta chains listed next were all sequenced from one sample in a study of blood T cells in healthy people across ages. A second roughly 7 to 11 cycle PCR used barcoded and J-beta primers. TCRdb redid the calling of the 5' RACE reads with MiXCR, one entry per CDR3 protein. The sample includes under 1,000,000 distinct CDR3 sequences, 35% to 60% of them seen just once. Input material: blood. The receptors originated from an elderly man in good health.

The CDR3 reads CASSLGLAGASHEQYF. Here the CDR3 DNA reads TGTGCCAGCAGCTTAGGGCTAGCGGGAGCTAGCCACGAGCAGTACTTC. The chain couples TRBV7-2 to TRBJ2-7; 10 bases agree with TRBD2. The V gene's germline CDR1 is SGHTA and CDR2 FQGNSA. The CDR3 length is 16 residues. V trimming: 1 base; J trimming: 5 bases; junction bases outside the gene matches: 8.

This clonotype was observed a handful of times. The gene calls are TRBV4-3 and TRBJ2-3; 8 bases fit TRBD2. This CDR3 is built from 14 residues. With V trimmed by 3 bases and J by 9 bases, 8 bases remained unmatched. CDR1 is LGHNA and CDR2 is YSLEER in the germline V gene. In DNA form, the CDR3 reads TGCGCCAGCAGCCAGGGACTAGTCTTCGGAACGCAGTATTTT. Amino acids: CASSQGLVFGTQYF.

This clonotype was seen many times. The chain uses TRBV7-3 and TRBJ2-5; 7 nucleotides line up with TRBD1. CDR1 is SGHTA, CDR2 FQGTGA, per germline. The CDR3 length is 13 residues. After removal of 5 bases from V and 2 bases from J, the junction contained 2 bases not matched to a gene. In DNA, the CDR3 is TGTGCCAGCAGCCGGGGACAGCAAGAGACCCAGTACTTC. Its translation: CASSRGQQETQYF.

V usage is TRBV12-3 or TRBV12-4 and J usage is TRBJ2-3; the D is unclear. This CDR3 is 14 amino acids long. V lost 3 bases to trimming and J lost 15 bases, with 22 bases between them. The CDR3 DNA reads as TGTGCCAGCAGTTTGGCAGTGGGCACAGATATGGAATATTTT. Translating gives CASSLAVGTDMEYF.

This rearrangement joins TRBV19 to TRBJ2-1; D may be TRBD1 (6 bases). The CDR3 covers 15 residues. Germline CDR1 LNHDA, CDR2 SQIVND (reference sequence). V was clipped by 3 bases and J by 6 bases, with 15 bases between them. CDR3 DNA: TGTGCCAGTAGTATTCAATACAGGGCAAGCAATGAGCAGTTCTTC. As protein: CASSIQYRASNEQFF.

V usage is TRBV7-4 and J usage is TRBJ1-4; 10 nucleotides align to TRBD1. V was clipped by 0 bases and J by 5 bases; unmatched bases: 12. The CDR3 runs to 19 residues. Germline CDR1 is SGHVT and CDR2 is SQSDAQ. CDR3 sequence: CASSLALGQGDVFNEKLFF. The DNA for the CDR3 is TGTGCCAGCAGCTTAGCGCTTGGACAGGGGGACGTGTTCAATGAAAAACTGTTTTTT.

This sequence joins TRBV4-3 and TRBJ2-1; 10 bases agree with TRBD2. V lost 3 bases and J lost 5; bases outside the gene matches: 7. The CDR3 runs 16 residues. Germline assignment: CDR1 LGHNA and CDR2 YSLEER. The CDR3 spells CASSHRASGSNNEQFF. The CDR3 nucleotides read TGCGCCAGCAGCCATAGGGCTAGCGGGAGTAACAATGAGCAGTTCTTC.

This clonotype came up many times. The rearrangement uses TRBV29-1 and TRBJ1-2, with D hard to call. There are 12 residues in the CDR3. The V and J ends lost 1 base and 3 bases respectively, with 6 bases between them. The V gene's germline CDR1 is SQVTM and CDR2 ANQGSEA. CDR3 coding DNA: TGCAGCGTTGAAGGGCTGGACTATGGCTACACCTTC. Translating gives CSVEGLDYGYTF.

The CDR3 reads CASSVNQETQFF. The CDR3 DNA is TGTGCCAGCAGTGTCAACCAAGAGACCCAGTTCTTC. This chain uses TRBV6-1 with TRBJ2-1; D call uncertain. Trimming removed 4 bases from V and 13 bases from J, with 14 bases in between. In germline, CDR1 is MNHNS, CDR2 SASEGT. This CDR3 spans 12 amino acids.

This chain uses TRBV20-1 with TRBJ2-3; D uncertain. Per germline, CDR1 DFQATT and CDR2 SNEGSKA (reference sequence). V lost 5 bases, J lost 4 bases, and 19 bases lay in between. CDR3 length equals 15 residues. CDR3 nucleotide sequence: TGCAGTGCTTCGCCTGGGATCGATGATGCAGATACGCAGTATTTT. Translated, it gives CSASPGIDDADTQYF.

This clonotype was found once. The rearrangement joins TRBV12-3 or TRBV12-4 to TRBJ2-5, with D hard to call. The ends were cut back, 4 bases at V and 2 bases at J, with 11 bases in the middle. CDR3 size: 14 residues. The CDR3 nucleotides are TGTGCCAGCAGTTCCGGCAGTACACAAGAGACCCAGTACTTC. Its translation: CASSSGSTQETQYF.

This chain joins TRBV11-2 and TRBJ2-1; D uncertain. The CDR3 is made up of 13 amino acids. V was clipped by 5 bases and J by 8 bases, with 13 bases between them. The germline CDR1 and CDR2 sequences are SGHAT and FQNNGV. CDR3 sequence: CASSVSSYDEQFF. As DNA, the CDR3 is TGTGCCAGCAGCGTATCTAGTTATGATGAGCAGTTCTTC.

The rearrangement uses TRBV10-2 and TRBJ2-7; 12 bases agree with TRBD1. V lost 5 bases to trimming and J lost 5 bases; unmatched junction nucleotides: 7. This CDR3 is 15 amino acids long. Germline values: CDR1 WSHSY, CDR2 SAAADI. The CDR3 DNA reads TGCGCCAGCAGTTTGGCCGGGACAGGGGGCGACGAGCAGTACTTC. Amino acid sequence: CASSLAGTGGDEQYF.

The chain links TRBV9 to TRBJ2-5; D not certain. This CDR3 has 14 residues. CDR1 is SGDLS and CDR2 is YYNGEE in the germline V gene. V lost 0 bases, J lost 5 bases, and 11 bases lay in between. CDR3: CASSVDGPPETQYF. The CDR3 bases are TGTGCCAGCAGCGTAGACGGCCCCCCGGAGACCCAGTACTTC.